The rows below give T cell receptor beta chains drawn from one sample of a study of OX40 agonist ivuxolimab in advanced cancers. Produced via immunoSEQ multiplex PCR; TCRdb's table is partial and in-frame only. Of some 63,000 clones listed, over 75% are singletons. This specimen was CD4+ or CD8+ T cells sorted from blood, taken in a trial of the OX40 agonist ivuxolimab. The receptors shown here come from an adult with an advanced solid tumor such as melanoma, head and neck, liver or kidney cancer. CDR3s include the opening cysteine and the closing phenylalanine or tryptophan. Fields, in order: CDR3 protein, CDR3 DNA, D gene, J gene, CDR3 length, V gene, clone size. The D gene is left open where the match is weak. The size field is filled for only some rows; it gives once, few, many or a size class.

CDR3aa: CASSLAEGRAGANVLTF
CDR3nt: TGCGCCAGCAGCTTGGCCGAGGGTCGGGCTGGGGCCAACGTCCTGACTTTC
d_gene: .
j_gene: TRBJ2-6
len: 17
v_gene: TRBV5-1
abundance: .

CDR3aa: CASSPGTTGNTIYF
CDR3nt: TGTGCCAGCAGCCCCGGGACGACTGGAAACACCATATATTTT
d_gene: .
j_gene: TRBJ1-3
len: 14
v_gene: TRBV5-5
abundance: .

CDR3aa: CASSQSGAQSGADTQYF
CDR3nt: TGCGCCAGCAGCCAATCAGGAGCCCAGTCGGGGGCAGATACGCAGTATTTT
d_gene: .
j_gene: TRBJ2-3
len: 17
v_gene: TRBV4-1
abundance: .

CDR3aa: CASSPSAGTLEQYF
CDR3nt: TGTGCCAGCAGTCCGAGCGCCGGGACTCTCGAGCAGTACTTC
d_gene: .
j_gene: TRBJ2-7
len: 14
v_gene: TRBV4-2
abundance: .

CDR3aa: CASTRGQGTEAFF
CDR3nt: TGTGCCAGCACCAGGGGCCAGGGCACTGAAGCTTTCTTT
d_gene: .
j_gene: TRBJ1-1
len: 13
v_gene: TRBV7-2
abundance: .

CDR3aa: CASSLGTSGRADEQFF
CDR3nt: TGTGCCAGCAGTTTAGGCACTAGCGGGAGGGCTGATGAGCAGTTCTTC
d_gene: TRBD2
j_gene: TRBJ2-1
len: 16
v_gene: TRBV28
abundance: .

CDR3aa: CASSQGTSGRETQYF
CDR3nt: TGTGCCAGCTCACAAGGGACTAGCGGGAGAGAGACCCAGTACTTC
d_gene: TRBD2
j_gene: TRBJ2-5
len: 15
v_gene: TRBV18
abundance: .

CDR3aa: CASSLDRDPRMKNIQYF
CDR3nt: TGCGCCAGCAGCTTAGACAGGGACCCGCGAATGAAAAACATTCAGTACTTC
d_gene: TRBD1
j_gene: TRBJ2-4
len: 17
v_gene: TRBV5-1
abundance: once

CDR3aa: CASSDGLPGGLASYEQYF
CDR3nt: TGCGCCAGCAGTGATGGACTTCCGGGGGGACTGGCATCCTACGAGCAGTACTTC
d_gene: TRBD2
j_gene: TRBJ2-7
len: 18
v_gene: TRBV10-1
abundance: .

CDR3aa: CASSQVGILSGANVLTF
CDR3nt: TGCGCCAGCAGCCAAGTGGGCATCCTCTCTGGGGCCAACGTCCTGACTTTC
d_gene: .
j_gene: TRBJ2-6
len: 17
v_gene: TRBV4-3
abundance: .

CDR3aa: CASSRTSGSSAYNEQFF
CDR3nt: TGTGCCAGTAGTCGTACTAGCGGGAGTAGCGCCTACAATGAGCAGTTCTTC
d_gene: TRBD2
j_gene: TRBJ2-1
len: 17
v_gene: TRBV19
abundance: .

CDR3aa: CASSFRNEQFF
CDR3nt: TGTGCCAGCAGCTTCCGGAATGAGCAGTTCTTC
d_gene: .
j_gene: TRBJ2-1
len: 11
v_gene: TRBV7-2
abundance: .

CDR3aa: CASSPPMNSYNEQFF
CDR3nt: TGTGCCAGCAGTCCCCCCATGAACTCCTACAATGAGCAGTTCTTC
d_gene: .
j_gene: TRBJ2-1
len: 15
v_gene: TRBV11-2
abundance: .

CDR3aa: CASSVAGISTEQYF
CDR3nt: TGTGCCAGCAGCGTAGCTGGTATCAGTACCGAGCAGTACTTC
d_gene: .
j_gene: TRBJ2-7
len: 14
v_gene: TRBV9
abundance: .

CDR3aa: CASSSTVGQETQYF
CDR3nt: TGCGCCAGCAGCTCGACGGTAGGGCAAGAGACCCAGTACTTC
d_gene: .
j_gene: TRBJ2-5
len: 14
v_gene: TRBV5-1
abundance: .

CDR3aa: CASSPMGGNWETQYF
CDR3nt: TGTGCCAGCAGCCCAATGGGTGGCAATTGGGAGACCCAGTACTTC
d_gene: .
j_gene: TRBJ2-5
len: 15
v_gene: TRBV7-9
abundance: .

CDR3aa: CASSHAVGTNEKLFF
CDR3nt: TGTGCCAGCAGCCACGCCGTGGGAACTAATGAAAAACTGTTTTTT
d_gene: .
j_gene: TRBJ1-4
len: 15
v_gene: TRBV11-2
abundance: .

CDR3aa: CASSPSNQPQHF
CDR3nt: TGTGCCAGCAGTCCCTCTAATCAGCCCCAGCATTTT
d_gene: .
j_gene: TRBJ1-5
len: 12
v_gene: TRBV28
abundance: .

CDR3aa: CASSATLTQYF
CDR3nt: TGTGCCAGCAGCGCCACCCTGACCCAGTACTTC
d_gene: .
j_gene: TRBJ2-5
len: 11
v_gene: TRBV7-9
abundance: .

CDR3aa: CASSVSGERSGANVLTF
CDR3nt: TGTGCCAGCAGTGTCTCAGGGGAGAGGTCTGGGGCCAACGTCCTGACTTTC
d_gene: .
j_gene: TRBJ2-6
len: 17
v_gene: TRBV6-1
abundance: once

CDR3aa: CASGAYEQYF
CDR3nt: TGTGCCAGCGGGGCCTACGAGCAGTACTTC
d_gene: .
j_gene: TRBJ2-7
len: 10
v_gene: TRBV6-5
abundance: .

CDR3aa: CASSLSGEGFDTQYF
CDR3nt: TGTGCCAGCAGTTTATCAGGGGAGGGCTTCGATACGCAGTATTTT
d_gene: TRBD2
j_gene: TRBJ2-3
len: 15
v_gene: TRBV27
abundance: once

CDR3aa: CASSTGGGYTF
CDR3nt: TGTGCCAGCAGTACCGGTGGGGGCTACACCTTC
d_gene: .
j_gene: TRBJ1-2
len: 11
v_gene: TRBV6-5
abundance: .

CDR3aa: CASSKGQGTDTQYF
CDR3nt: TGCGCCAGCAGTAAGGGTCAGGGCACAGATACGCAGTATTTT
d_gene: .
j_gene: TRBJ2-3
len: 14
v_gene: TRBV10-1
abundance: .

CDR3aa: CASSLTGVAFF
CDR3nt: TGTGCCAGCAGCTTAACAGGGGTAGCTTTCTTT
d_gene: TRBD1
j_gene: TRBJ1-1
len: 11
v_gene: TRBV5-5
abundance: once

CDR3aa: CAQRSCAGEAVNEQFF
CDR3nt: TGTGCCCAACGGAGCTGCGCGGGAGAGGCTGTTAATGAGCAGTTCTTC
d_gene: TRBD2
j_gene: TRBJ2-1
len: 16
v_gene: TRBV19
abundance: .

CDR3aa: CASSTGGNTGELFF
CDR3nt: TGTGCCAGTTCGACAGGGGGGAACACCGGGGAGCTGTTTTTT
d_gene: TRBD1
j_gene: TRBJ2-2
len: 14
v_gene: TRBV19
abundance: .

CDR3aa: CASSFTGIVYEQYF
CDR3nt: TGTGCCAGCAGCTTTACGGGGATTGTCTACGAGCAGTACTTC
d_gene: .
j_gene: TRBJ2-7
len: 14
v_gene: TRBV5-6
abundance: .

CDR3aa: CASSPQGLLSYEQYF
CDR3nt: TGTGCCAGCTCACCACAGGGACTTTTGTCCTACGAGCAGTACTTC
d_gene: .
j_gene: TRBJ2-7
len: 15
v_gene: TRBV18
abundance: .

CDR3aa: CASSSVGVNTEAFF
CDR3nt: TGTGCCAGCAGCTCGGTCGGGGTGAACACTGAAGCTTTCTTT
d_gene: .
j_gene: TRBJ1-1
len: 14
v_gene: TRBV5-4
abundance: .

CDR3aa: CASSRQDREKLFF
CDR3nt: TGCGCCAGCAGCCGACAGGATCGCGAAAAACTGTTTTTT
d_gene: .
j_gene: TRBJ1-4
len: 13
v_gene: TRBV5-1
abundance: .

CDR3aa: CASSYGLVNTGELFF
CDR3nt: TGTGCCAGCAGTTACGGACTAGTTAACACCGGGGAGCTGTTTTTT
d_gene: TRBD2
j_gene: TRBJ2-2
len: 15
v_gene: TRBV6-5
abundance: .

CDR3aa: CASSRRGGNTEAFF
CDR3nt: TGTGCCAGCAGCCGCCGTGGAGGGAACACTGAAGCTTTCTTT
d_gene: .
j_gene: TRBJ1-1
len: 14
v_gene: TRBV7-2
abundance: .

CDR3aa: CASSVGQGGEKLFF
CDR3nt: TGTGCCAGCAGCGTGGGACAGGGGGGTGAAAAACTGTTTTTT
d_gene: TRBD1
j_gene: TRBJ1-4
len: 14
v_gene: TRBV7-2
abundance: once

CDR3aa: CASSPYLAGDEQFF
CDR3nt: TGTGCTAGCAGCCCCTATCTAGCGGGAGATGAGCAGTTCTTC
d_gene: TRBD2
j_gene: TRBJ2-1
len: 14
v_gene: TRBV7-7
abundance: .

CDR3aa: CASSLLPHTTYSPLHF
CDR3nt: TGTGCCAGCAGTTTATTACCACACACCACCTATTCACCCCTCCACTTT
d_gene: .
j_gene: TRBJ1-6
len: 16
v_gene: TRBV27
abundance: few

CDR3aa: CASDRDRGEKLFF
CDR3nt: TGTGCCAGCGACCGGGACAGGGGAGAAAAACTGTTTTTT
d_gene: TRBD1
j_gene: TRBJ1-4
len: 13
v_gene: TRBV2
abundance: .

CDR3aa: CASNLGWDTYEQYF
CDR3nt: TGTGCCAGCAACCTAGGCTGGGACACCTACGAGCAGTACTTC
d_gene: .
j_gene: TRBJ2-7
len: 14
v_gene: TRBV2
abundance: .

CDR3aa: CASQGGVGYGYTF
CDR3nt: TGTGCCAGTCAGGGAGGAGTTGGCTATGGCTACACCTTC
d_gene: .
j_gene: TRBJ1-2
len: 13
v_gene: TRBV28
abundance: .

CDR3aa: CASSPDSTGPGVLLHF
CDR3nt: TGTGCCAGCTCACCCGACTCGACTGGGCCTGGTGTTCTCCTCCACTTT
d_gene: .
j_gene: TRBJ1-6
len: 16
v_gene: TRBV18
abundance: .

CDR3aa: CASSPTLKETQYF
CDR3nt: TGTGCCAGCAGCCCAACTCTAAAAGAGACCCAGTACTTC
d_gene: .
j_gene: TRBJ2-5
len: 13
v_gene: TRBV7-2
abundance: .

CDR3aa: CASRGFPRNYGYTF
CDR3nt: TGCGCCAGCAGGGGGTTCCCCCGGAACTATGGCTACACCTTC
d_gene: .
j_gene: TRBJ1-2
len: 14
v_gene: TRBV10-2
abundance: .